A selection of T cell receptor beta chains follows, all from one sample in a study of shared clonotypes between healthy human individuals. Profiled with immunoSEQ multiplex PCR; TCRdb holds only in-frame clones, not every one. Of more than 500,000 clones in the sample, approximately 96% were seen once. The sequenced sample consisted of naive CD8+ T cells sorted from blood. These TCRs come from a woman aged 30 to 39 in good health. CDR3s include the opening cysteine and the closing phenylalanine or tryptophan. The D gene is left open where the match is weak. Expanded clones get a size class; other rows say once, few or many, or leave the size out.

TRBJ1-5 | . | TRBV1 | . | CTSSPTGAIQPQHF | TGCACCAGCAGCCCGACAGGGGCTATACAGCCCCAGCATTTT
TRBJ1-1 | TRBD1 | TRBV19 | . | CASSMARQGEDTEAFF | TGTGCCAGTAGTATGGCCCGACAGGGGGAAGACACTGAAGCTTTCTTT
TRBJ2-7 | . | TRBV5-1 | once | CASSQGGYLAAYEQYF | TGCGCCAGCAGCCAAGGGGGGTATCTAGCGGCCTACGAGCAGTACTTC
TRBJ2-7 | TRBD2 | TRBV29-1 | . | CSVLAGSSYEQYF | TGCAGCGTGTTAGCGGGATCCTCCTACGAGCAGTACTTC
TRBJ1-3 | . | TRBV13 | . | CASSLGKGTGNTIYF | TGTGCCAGCAGCTTAGGCAAGGGGACTGGAAACACCATATATTTT
TRBJ1-2 | . | TRBV6-5 | . | CASSYHPGTNYGYTF | TGTGCCAGCAGTTACCACCCCGGGACTAACTATGGCTACACCTTC
TRBJ2-1 | TRBD2 | TRBV2 | . | CASSEIPSGLGLSEQFF | TGTGCCAGCAGTGAAATCCCGTCCGGACTAGGGCTTAGTGAGCAGTTCTTC
TRBJ2-7 | . | TRBV27 | . | CASSTEAAGWGYEQYF | TGTGCCAGCAGTACCGAGGCGGCAGGCTGGGGATACGAGCAGTACTTC
TRBJ2-5 | TRBD2 | TRBV27 | . | CASRPLGLAEKETQYF | TGTGCCAGCAGACCACTCGGACTAGCGGAGAAAGAGACCCAGTACTTC
TRBJ2-7 | TRBD2 | TRBV28 | . | CASSLSGSSYEQYF | TGTGCCAGCAGTTTGAGCGGGAGCTCCTACGAGCAGTACTTC
TRBJ1-4 | . | TRBV21-1 | . | CAPTTGQGEEKLFF | TGTGCCCCTACAACCGGACAGGGGGAAGAAAAACTGTTTTTT
TRBJ2-7 | TRBD2 | TRBV28 | . | CASRIGTSGIYAPYEQYF | TGTGCCAGCAGGATCGGGACTAGCGGGATCTATGCCCCCTACGAGCAGTACTTC
TRBJ2-1 | TRBD2 | TRBV5-4 | . | CASSNGLEGDEQFF | TGTGCCAGCAGCAATGGACTAGAGGGAGATGAGCAGTTCTTC
TRBJ1-1 | . | TRBV4-1 | . | CASSYGADRAEAFF | TGCGCCAGCAGCTATGGGGCCGACCGTGCTGAAGCTTTCTTT
TRBJ2-7 | . | TRBV19 | . | CASSTGTGEQYF | TGTGCCAGTAGTACAGGGACCGGCGAGCAGTACTTC
TRBJ2-1 | TRBD2 | TRBV7-6 | . | CASSPLELAEGYNEQFF | TGTGCCAGCAGCCCACTAGAGCTAGCGGAGGGATACAATGAGCAGTTCTTC
TRBJ2-1 | TRBD2 | TRBV2 | . | CASSEGAGAGNNEQFF | TGTGCCAGCAGTGAAGGGGCGGGAGCAGGAAACAATGAGCAGTTCTTC
TRBJ1-1 | TRBD1 | TRBV2 | . | CASRPRQGGRNTEAFF | TGTGCCAGCAGACCAAGACAGGGAGGGAGGAACACTGAAGCTTTCTTT
TRBJ1-1 | . | TRBV6-1 | once | CASSTQTVMNTEAFF | TGTGCCAGCAGTACCCAGACAGTCATGAACACTGAAGCTTTCTTT
TRBJ2-1 | . | TRBV2 | . | CASSDGSGWRLSYNEQFF | TGTGCCAGCAGTGATGGGAGCGGGTGGAGATTGTCCTACAATGAGCAGTTCTTC
TRBJ2-7 | TRBD1 | TRBV7-9 | . | CASSSGQGATYEQYF | TGTGCCAGCAGCTCGGGACAGGGGGCAACCTACGAGCAGTACTTC
TRBJ2-1 | TRBD1 | TRBV7-9 | . | CASSIRDSSYNEQFF | TGTGCCAGCAGCATCCGGGACAGCTCCTACAATGAGCAGTTCTTC
TRBJ2-7 | . | TRBV29-1 | . | CSGGLPSINEQYF | TGCAGCGGGGGACTTCCCAGTATAAACGAGCAGTACTTC
TRBJ2-1 | TRBD1 | TRBV9 | . | CASSVDRTGNNEQFF | TGTGCCAGCAGCGTCGACCGGACAGGGAACAATGAGCAGTTCTTC
TRBJ2-7 | . | TRBV7-6 | . | CASSPSGPPGEQYF | TGTGCCAGCAGCCCCAGCGGTCCCCCTGGCGAGCAGTACTTC
TRBJ2-7 | . | TRBV27 | . | CASSPGRIYEQYF | TGTGCCAGCAGTCCCGGGAGAATCTACGAGCAGTACTTC
TRBJ2-5 | . | TRBV7-9 | . | CASSSGPGAGETQYF | TGTGCCAGCAGCTCCGGCCCGGGGGCGGGAGAGACCCAGTACTTC
TRBJ1-5 | TRBD1 | TRBV30 | few | CAWSRGPRNQPQHF | TGTGCCTGGAGTAGGGGGCCCCGCAATCAGCCCCAGCATTTT
TRBJ2-7 | . | TRBV6-6 | once | CASSYSQTRHEQYF | TGTGCCAGCAGTTACTCTCAGACCCGGCACGAGCAGTACTTC
TRBJ1-1 | . | TRBV19 | . | CASSIVGGRVTEAFF | TGTGCCAGTAGTATAGTGGGGGGGCGCGTCACTGAAGCTTTCTTT
TRBJ2-7 | . | TRBV5-4 | . | CASGGVDEQYF | TGTGCCAGCGGAGGGGTGGACGAGCAGTACTTC
TRBJ2-7 | . | TRBV5-6 | . | CASSLELSSVARGQYF | TGTGCCAGCAGCTTGGAGCTTAGCTCGGTCGCTCGGGGGCAGTACTTC
TRBJ1-1 | TRBD1 | TRBV28 | . | CASRGGGAVPEAFF | TGTGCCAGCAGGGGAGGGGGCGCAGTACCTGAAGCTTTCTTT
TRBJ2-1 | . | TRBV27 | . | CASSLLTGTPDEQFF | TGTGCCAGCAGTTTGTTAACCGGGACTCCGGATGAGCAGTTCTTC
TRBJ2-7 | . | TRBV4-1 | . | CASSQFPGLAAPYEQYF | TGCGCCAGCAGCCAATTCCCGGGACTCGCCGCCCCCTACGAGCAGTACTTC
TRBJ2-7 | TRBD1 | TRBV9 | . | CASSGGQGPYEQYF | TGTGCCAGCAGCGGAGGACAGGGCCCCTACGAGCAGTACTTC
TRBJ2-7 | . | TRBV27 | . | CASSFGRDTPGEQYF | TGTGCCAGCAGCTTCGGGCGGGATACCCCTGGGGAGCAGTACTTC
TRBJ1-5 | . | TRBV19 | . | CASTLSLGGIDQPQHF | TGTGCCAGTACCCTTTCCCTCGGGGGAATTGATCAGCCCCAGCATTTT
TRBJ2-5 | TRBD2 | TRBV9 | . | CASSVEELAGAETQYF | TGTGCCAGCAGCGTAGAAGAGCTAGCGGGAGCAGAGACCCAGTACTTC
TRBJ1-5 | TRBD1 | TRBV7-2 | . | CASSLAWTGRIQPQHF | TGTGCCAGCAGCTTAGCCTGGACAGGGAGGATCCAGCCCCAGCATTTT
TRBJ2-4 | . | TRBV15 | . | CATSRVREAKNIQYF | TGTGCCACCAGCAGAGTGCGGGAAGCCAAAAACATTCAGTACTTC
TRBJ1-5 | . | TRBV6-6 | . | CACQRMGVGYQPQHF | TGTGCCTGCCAGCGGATGGGAGTGGGTTATCAGCCCCAGCATTTT
TRBJ2-3 | . | TRBV7-9 | . | CASSQQRADTQYF | TGTGCCAGCAGCCAACAAAGGGCAGATACGCAGTATTTT
TRBJ2-7 | . | TRBV25-1 | . | CASKPTDRSYEQYF | TGTGCCAGCAAACCAACAGACCGCTCCTACGAGCAGTACTTC
TRBJ1-5 | TRBD1 | TRBV28 | . | CASSSVRQGNQPQHF | TGTGCCAGCAGTTCTGTCCGACAGGGGAATCAGCCCCAGCATTTT